This T cell receptor (beta chain) is from a study of CD8+CD57+ T cells in acquired aplastic anemia. Study in general: Sorting CD4+ and CD8+ cells gave DNA averaging about 3.2 ug. Healthy donors gave about 10.8 million reads on average for CD4+ cells. Study-wide points: With respect to CD8+ Simpson's diversity, patients and controls did not differ significantly. Found in both controls and patients were around 30 CD8+ CDR3 sequences.

Germline V CDR1 and CDR2: SEHNR, FQNEAQ (reference sequence). The CDR3 loop spans 14 amino acids. J gave up 5 bases and V 5 bases, and 5 bases lay outside the gene matches. This clonotype has ten or more counts. Antigen specificity is unknown. Template material for TCR beta VDJ and CDR3 profiling consisted of genomic DNA. MiXCR, run by TCRdb on the reads, gives a single entry per CDR3 protein. The sample gives about 190,000 distinct CDR3 sequences, about half of which show up once; roughly 15% is in the top ten. The specimen sequenced was sorted CD4+, CD8+, or CD8+CD57+ T cells (not recorded which) from PBMCs. This TCR was recovered from a human donor in good health, serving as a control. V is TRBV7-9 and J is TRBJ1-4, with 7 bases that match TRBD1. The CDR3 loop is CASSPGQENEKLFF. CDR3 coding DNA: TGTGCCAGCAGCCCCGGACAGGAAAATGAAAAACTGTTTTTT.